This is a list of T cell receptor beta chains from one sample in a study of regulatory T cells in long-lasting Graves disease. MiXCR, run by TCRdb on the multiplex PCR reads, gives a single entry per CDR3 protein. The sample yields hundreds of thousands of distinct CDR3 sequences, approximately 16% seen once. These data also featured in a second study, about T cells in Graves' hyperthyroidism and ophthalmopathy.

The sequencing used peripheral blood mononuclear cells (PBMCs), collected at new diagnosis, from a patient treated with antithyroid drugs. The receptor source for this set is a man between 35 and 55 years old with Graves disease. The CDR3 runs from the conserved cysteine through the conserved F or W. The D gene is left open where the match is weak. Clone size appears in some rows only: once, few, many, or a class for an expanded clone.

TRBJ1-2 many NA TRBV12-3/TRBV12-4 CASTTLGGAGGYTF TGTGCCAGCACCACCTTGGGGGGCGCGGGCGGCTACACCTTC
TRBJ1-1 many NA TRBV4-1 CASSPGIWTEAFF TGCGCCAGCAGCCCGGGGATTTGGACTGAAGCTTTCTTT
TRBJ2-7 few NA TRBV6-2/TRBV6-3 CASSYVVGGPSLIRKTYEQYF TGTGCCAGCAGTTACGTCGTGGGGGGGCCATCTCTTATCCGGAAAACCTACGAGCAGTACTTC
TRBJ1-5 many NA TRBV6-1 CASSHRESNQPQHF TGTGCCAGCAGCCACAGAGAAAGCAATCAGCCCCAGCATTTT
TRBJ2-7 many NA TRBV7-2 CASSLLRDQLEQYF TGTGCCAGCAGCCTACTTCGGGACCAGCTCGAGCAGTACTTC
TRBJ1-2 few NA TRBV30 CAWGLGAVYGYTF TGTGCCTGGGGCCTTGGGGCAGTCTATGGCTACACCTTC
TRBJ2-3 NA NA TRBV4-1 CASSQVLDTQYF TGCGCCAGCAGCCAGGTTTTAGATACGCAGTATTTT
TRBJ1-1 NA TRBD1 TRBV6-2/TRBV6-3 CASRFRQGQGSAFF TGTGCCAGCAGATTTCGACAGGGCCAAGGCTCGGCTTTCTTT
TRBJ1-1 many NA TRBV7-2 CASSPRWTRVVNTEAFF TGTGCCAGCAGCCCGCGATGGACACGCGTGGTGAACACTGAAGCTTTCTTT
TRBJ2-7 many TRBD1 TRBV2 CASRGQGYEQYF TGTGCCAGCAGGGGACAGGGATACGAGCAGTACTTC